These 18 T cell receptor beta chains share one sample of origin, sequenced in a study of blood T cells in healthy people across ages. The authors ran a second PCR of about 7 to 11 cycles using a sample-barcoded 5' primer and a J-beta primer mix. TCRdb reanalysed the 5' RACE reads using MiXCR and keeps one entry per CDR3 protein. Among about 800,000 distinct CDR3 sequences, 20% to 25% were seen once, and the ten largest hold approximately 3.7%. The data were also submitted as part of a second study, on T cells of mothers and their children.

Sequencing input: blood. The receptors here all came from a boy between 5 and 17 years old in good health.

This clonotype was picked up a small number of times. V usage is TRBV29-1 and J usage is TRBJ2-3; 7 nucleotides match TRBD1. Per germline, CDR1 SQVTM and CDR2 ANQGSEA. Trimming at V came to 7 bases and at J to 4 bases, leaving 11 bases not matched to a gene. The CDR3 is 14 amino acids. The CDR3 reads CSADRDSSSDTQYF. Written as DNA, the CDR3 is TGCAGCGCCGACCGGGACAGCAGTTCAGATACGCAGTATTTT.

This clonotype occurred a few times. The J gene is TRBJ2-2, the V gene TRBV11-2, with 14 bases matching TRBD2. Germline lookup yields CDR1 SGHAT and CDR2 FQNNGV. The V and J ends lost 4 bases and 3 bases, in that order; junction bases with no gene match: 7. The CDR3 spans 18 residues. The CDR3 DNA is TGTGCCAGCAGCTCCCCGACTAGCGGGAGGGCCGACACCGGGGAGCTGTTTTTT. Its protein is CASSSPTSGRADTGELFF.

In the case of this clonotype: A junction boundary mismatches the germline segment, possibly from a read error. The gene calls are TRBV3-1 and TRBJ2-4, with TRBD1 matching 8 bases. This CDR3 has 17 residues. Germline V gives CDR1 LGHDT, CDR2 YNNKEL (reference sequence). The CDR3 reads CASSQDSGGFSKSIQYF. CDR3 coding DNA: TGTGCCAGCAGCCAAGATTCAGGGGGCTTCTCCAAAAGCATTCAGTACTTC.

This clonotype was detected a few times. The chain employs TRBV27 and TRBJ2-7; TRBD1 matches 11 bases. V shed 8 bases and J 3 bases; nucleotides not matched to a gene: 6. The germline V gene encodes CDR1 MNHEY and CDR2 SMNVEV (reference sequence). CDR3 size: 14 residues. CDR3 sequence (DNA): TGTGCCAGCGCCTTTGGGACAGGGGGCTACGAGCAGTACTTC. Translating gives CASAFGTGGYEQYF.

This chain uses TRBV4-3 with TRBJ2-7, with D perhaps being TRBD1 or TRBD2 (6 bases each). V lost 4 bases and J lost 4, with 14 bases in between. The CDR3 has 14 amino acids. In germline, CDR1 is LGHNA, CDR2 YSLEER. CDR3 DNA: TGCGCCAGCAGCCCGCATCGGGGGACATACGAGCAGTACTTC. Translated: CASSPHRGTYEQYF.

In this sample, this clonotype turned up a few times. V is TRBV2 and J is TRBJ2-4, with a possible D match to TRBD1 (5 bases). The germline V and J ends were trimmed by 6 bases and 0 bases, with 15 bases remaining between them. This CDR3 spans 16 amino acids. Germline V lookup: CDR1 SNHLY, CDR2 FYNNEI. CDR3 sequence: CASRKIDSLAKNIQYF. The CDR3 bases are TGTGCCAGCAGAAAAATAGACAGCCTAGCCAAAAACATTCAGTACTTC. Filled out from reference TRBV2 and TRBJ2-4, the complete variable domain reads EPEVTQTPSHQVTQMGQEVILRCVPISNHLYFYWYRQILGQKVEFLVSFYNNEISEKSEIFDDQFSVERPDGSNFTLKIRSTKLEDSAMYFCASRKIDSLAKNIQYFGAGTRLSVL.

In its sample, this clonotype was seen a few times. The chain links TRBV24-1 to TRBJ2-1; 7 nucleotides agree with TRBD2. The germline gives CDR1 KGHDR, CDR2 SFDVKD. The CDR3 loop spans 15 amino acids. V shed 6 bases, J shed 7 bases, and the junction held 11 bases outside the gene matches. The CDR3 region is CATSSAGSGWNEQFF. In DNA form, the CDR3 reads TGTGCCACCAGTTCAGCGGGGAGTGGGTGGAATGAGCAGTTCTTC.

The chain has TRBV7-9 and TRBJ2-7, with D unclear. V dropped 1 base and J dropped 1 base, with 8 bases sitting between them. The length of the CDR3 is 14 residues. The germline V gene has CDR1 SEHNR and CDR2 FQNEAQ (reference sequence). The CDR3 DNA reads TGTGCCAGCAGCTTAGTCGACACTTCCTACGAGCAGTACTTC. Protein sequence: CASSLVDTSYEQYF. Drawing the rest from reference TRBV7-9 and TRBJ2-7, the complete variable domain is DTGVSQNPRHKITKRGQNVTFRCDPISEHNRLYWYRQTLGQGPEFLTYFQNEAQLEKSRLLSDRFSAERPKGSFSTLEIQRTEQGDSAMYLCASSLVDTSYEQYFGPGTRLTVT.

This clonotype was seen a handful of times. The chain combines TRBV12-3 or TRBV12-4 with TRBJ2-5; possibly TRBD2 for D (6 bases). The CDR3 has 14 amino acids. The V gene lost 5 bases and the J gene lost 2 bases, with 12 bases spanning the gap. The CDR3 DNA is TGTGCCAGCAGTGTGGGACTGACACAAGAGACCCAGTACTTC. It codes for CASSVGLTQETQYF.

This clonotype was observed a few times. This rearrangement joins TRBV28 to TRBJ2-7, with D possibly matching TRBD2 (5 bases). Between the trimmed V and J ends, which lost 6 bases and 4 bases, there was a span of 10 bases. The germline CDR1 and CDR2 sequences are MDHEN and SYDVKM. The CDR3 has 12 residues. In DNA, the CDR3 is TGTGCCAGCAGAGGCACTAGATACGAGCAGTACTTC. Its translation: CASRGTRYEQYF.

This chain links TRBV4-1 with TRBJ2-3, with TRBD1 matching over 11 bases. Germline loops: CDR1 MGHRA, CDR2 YSYEKL. The CDR3 extends over 17 amino acids. Trimming cost V 0 bases and J 5 bases; bases outside gene matches: 7. The CDR3 reads CASSQERTGTGGDTQYF. CDR3 sequence (DNA): TGCGCCAGCAGCCAAGAGCGAACCGGGACAGGGGGAGATACGCAGTATTTT.

The sample holds a few counts of this clonotype. The V call is TRBV29-1, the J call TRBJ2-1; 10 bases line up with TRBD2. The length of the CDR3 is 14 residues. V gave up 6 bases and J gave up 3 bases; unmatched junction bases: 5. Germline lookup yields CDR1 SQVTM and CDR2 ANQGSEA. The CDR3 DNA is TGCAGCGTGGCGAGGACTAGCGGCTACAATGAGCAGTTCTTC. Its protein product is CSVARTSGYNEQFF.

The table lists this clonotype with a few counts. The chain links TRBV7-9 to TRBJ1-2, with 8 bases aligning to TRBD1. Germline CDR1 and CDR2: SEHNR and FQNEAQ (reference sequence). After removal of 5 bases from V and 7 bases from J, the junction contained 9 bases not matched to a gene. CDR3 length: 14 amino acids. CDR3 sequence (DNA): TGTGCCAGCAGCCCCTCCTCAGGGGGCTCTGGCTACACCTTC. This gives the protein CASSPSSGGSGYTF.

V gene TRBV5-5 combines with J gene TRBJ1-2, with D possibly TRBD1 on 6 matching bases. Trimming took off 0 bases at V and 7 bases at J, with 10 bases between the two ends. Germline V gene sequence: CDR1 SGHKS, CDR2 YYEKEE (reference sequence). The CDR3 loop spans 13 amino acids. CDR3 protein: CASSLDDRLGYTF. In nucleotides, the CDR3 is TGTGCCAGCAGCTTGGATGACAGGCTTGGCTACACCTTC. Together with reference TRBV5-5 and TRBJ1-2, the CDR3 gives the full variable domain: DAGVTQSPTHLIKTRGQQVTLRCSPISGHKSVSWYQQVLGQGPQFIFQYYEKEERGRGNFPDRFSARQFPNYSSELNVNALLLGDSALYLCASSLDDRLGYTFGSGTRLTVV.

V and J are TRBV5-1 and TRBJ2-7; D remains ambiguous. V was cut by 0 bases and J by 2 bases, with 12 bases left in between. This CDR3 is 15 amino acids long. The V gene's germline CDR1 is SGHRS and CDR2 YFSETQ. CDR3 sequence (DNA): TGCGCCAGCAGCTTGGACACGGGCGGTACCTACGAGCAGTACTTC. It specifies CASSLDTGGTYEQYF.

The V gene is TRBV7-2, the J gene TRBJ2-5; TRBD1 matches 8 bases. TRBJ2-7 matches the DNA end more closely, so the J call is doubtful. This CDR3 is 15 amino acids long. The V gene's germline CDR1 is SGHTA and CDR2 FQGNSA. DNA for the CDR3: TGTGCCAGCAGCTTAGCAGGGACAGGCAAGTACGAGCAGTACTTC. Its protein product is CASSLAGTGKYEQYF.

This sequence joins TRBV7-3 and TRBJ2-3; 10 bases match TRBD2. This CDR3 spans 18 amino acids. Germline CDR1 is SGHTA and CDR2 is FQGTGA. V shed 0 bases and J 3 bases; nucleotides not matched to a gene: 9. The CDR3: CASSLTWGLAGETDTQYF. The CDR3 region has the DNA TGTGCCAGCAGCTTAACGTGGGGGCTAGCGGGAGAGACAGATACGCAGTATTTT. Drawing the rest from reference TRBV7-3 and TRBJ2-3, the complete variable domain is GAGVSQTPSNKVTEKGKYVELRCDPISGHTALYWYRQSLGQGPEFLIYFQGTGAADDSGLPNDRFFAVRPEGSVSTLKIQRTERGDSAVYLCASSLTWGLAGETDTQYFGPGTRLTVL.

The rearrangement uses TRBV5-1 and TRBJ1-2; D is unresolved. CDR1 and CDR2 from the germline V gene are SGHRS and YFSETQ. CDR3 size: 12 residues. V lost 2 bases, J lost 5 bases, and 7 bases lay in between. Here the CDR3 reads CASSFDQYGYTF. For the CDR3, the DNA is TGCGCCAGCAGCTTCGACCAGTATGGCTACACCTTC.